This T cell receptor beta chain was retrieved from a study of early T cells in non-severe SARS-CoV-2 infection. The overall study: Unsorted whole blood bulk RNA was sequenced, with unpaired chains. Points from the study as a whole: The VDJdb matching leaned toward anti-spike CD8 responses and overlooked private and CD4 specificities.

V lost 7 bases and J 1 base, leaving 10 bases between the germline ends. CDR3 size: 13 residues. Germline CDR1 and CDR2: SNHLY and FYNNEI. Molecules of cDNA were individually given unique molecular identifiers that were attached to them. TCRdb itself ran the 5' RACE reads through MiXCR, one entry per CDR3 protein. The table shows more than 25,000 distinct CDR3 sequences, with roughly 5.6% occurring only once. Ten or more counts support this clonotype. No antigen is known for it. The sequencing input was whole blood. The sequence derives from an adult who was a healthcare worker with PCR-confirmed SARS-CoV-2 infection or an uninfected control (not recorded which). This chain links TRBV2 with TRBJ2-5; D ambiguous. CDR3 in DNA: TGTGCCAGCATGACCCGATCCCAAGAGACCCAGTACTTC. It is translated as CASMTRSQETQYF. Full variable domain (outside the CDR3, taken from reference TRBV2 and TRBJ2-5): EPEVTQTPSHQVTQMGQEVILRCVPISNHLYFYWYRQILGQKVEFLVSFYNNEISEKSEIFDDQFSVERPDGSNFTLKIRSTKLEDSAMYFCASMTRSQETQYFGPGTRLLVL.